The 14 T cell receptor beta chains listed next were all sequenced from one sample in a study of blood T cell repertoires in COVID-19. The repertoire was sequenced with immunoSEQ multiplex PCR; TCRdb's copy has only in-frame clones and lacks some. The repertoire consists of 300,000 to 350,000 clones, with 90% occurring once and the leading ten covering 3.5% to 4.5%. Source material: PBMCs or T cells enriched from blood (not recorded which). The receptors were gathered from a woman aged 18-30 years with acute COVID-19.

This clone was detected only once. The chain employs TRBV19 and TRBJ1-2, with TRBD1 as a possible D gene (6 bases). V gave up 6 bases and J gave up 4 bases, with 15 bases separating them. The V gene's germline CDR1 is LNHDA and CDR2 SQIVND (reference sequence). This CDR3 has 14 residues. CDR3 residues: CASRAGGAGYGYTF. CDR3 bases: TGTGCCAGTAGAGCTGGGGGCGCCGGCTATGGCTACACCTTC.

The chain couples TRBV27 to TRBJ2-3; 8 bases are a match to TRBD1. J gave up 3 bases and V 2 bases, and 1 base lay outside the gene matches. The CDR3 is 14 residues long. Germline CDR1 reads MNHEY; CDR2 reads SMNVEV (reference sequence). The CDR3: CASSLDRGTDTQYF. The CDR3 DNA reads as TGTGCCAGCAGTTTAGACAGGGGAACAGATACGCAGTATTTT.

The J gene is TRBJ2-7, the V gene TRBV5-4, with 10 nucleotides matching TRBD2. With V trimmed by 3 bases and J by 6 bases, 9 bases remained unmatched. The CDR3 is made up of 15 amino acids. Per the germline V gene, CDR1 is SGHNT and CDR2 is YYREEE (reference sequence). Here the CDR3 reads CASSWKREGPSEQYF. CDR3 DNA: TGTGCCAGCAGCTGGAAGCGGGAGGGCCCGAGCGAGCAGTACTTC.

The chain's CDR3 is CASSLVGTGDDQPQHF. CDR3 DNA: TGTGCCAGCAGCTTAGTCGGGACAGGCGACGATCAGCCCCAGCATTTT. V usage is TRBV7-9 and J usage is TRBJ1-5, with 8 bases aligning to TRBD1. V shed 1 base, J shed 5 bases, and the junction held 7 bases outside the gene matches. This CDR3 contains 16 residues. The germline CDR1 and CDR2 sequences are SEHNR and FQNEAQ (reference sequence).

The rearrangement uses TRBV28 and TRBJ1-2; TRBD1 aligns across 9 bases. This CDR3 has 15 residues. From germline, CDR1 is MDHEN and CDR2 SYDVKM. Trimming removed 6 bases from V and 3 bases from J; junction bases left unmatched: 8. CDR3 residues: CASRSGTGRDYGYTF. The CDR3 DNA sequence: TGTGCCAGCAGGAGTGGGACAGGGAGGGACTATGGCTACACCTTC.

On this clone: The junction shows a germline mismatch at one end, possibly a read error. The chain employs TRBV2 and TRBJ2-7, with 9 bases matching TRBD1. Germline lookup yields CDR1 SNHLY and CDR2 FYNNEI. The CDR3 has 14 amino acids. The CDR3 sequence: CAMRSGTGTYEQYF. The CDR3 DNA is TGCGCCATGAGGTCGGGGACAGGGACCTACGAGCAGTACTTC. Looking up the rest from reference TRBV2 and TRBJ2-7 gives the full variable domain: EPEVTQTPSHQVTQMGQEVILRCVPISNHLYFYWYRQILGQKVEFLVSFYNNEISEKSEIFDDQFSVERPDGSNFTLKIRSTKLEDSAMYFCAMRSGTGTYEQYFGPGTRLTVT.

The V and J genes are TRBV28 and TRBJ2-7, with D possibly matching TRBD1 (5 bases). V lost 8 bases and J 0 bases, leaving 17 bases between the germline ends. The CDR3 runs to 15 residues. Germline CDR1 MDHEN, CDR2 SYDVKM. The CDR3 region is CASLKRGYFSYEQYF. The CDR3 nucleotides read TGTGCCAGCCTTAAAAGGGGATACTTCTCCTACGAGCAGTACTTC.

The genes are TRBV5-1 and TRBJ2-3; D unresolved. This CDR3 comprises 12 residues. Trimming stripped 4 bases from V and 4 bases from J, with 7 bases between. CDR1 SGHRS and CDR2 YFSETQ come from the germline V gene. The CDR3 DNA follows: TGCGCCAGCAGCGTTAGATCAGATACGCAGTATTTT. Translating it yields CASSVRSDTQYF.

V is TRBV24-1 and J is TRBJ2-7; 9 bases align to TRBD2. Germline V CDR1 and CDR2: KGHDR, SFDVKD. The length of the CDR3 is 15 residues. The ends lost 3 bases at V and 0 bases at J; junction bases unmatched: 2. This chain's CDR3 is CATSDNSGSSYEQYF. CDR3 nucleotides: TGTGCCACCAGTGATAATAGCGGGAGCTCCTACGAGCAGTACTTC.

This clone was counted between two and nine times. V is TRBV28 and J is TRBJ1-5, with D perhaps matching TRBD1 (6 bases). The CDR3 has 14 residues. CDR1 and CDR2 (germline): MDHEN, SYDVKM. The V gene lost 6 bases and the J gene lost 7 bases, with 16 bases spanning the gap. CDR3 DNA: TGTGCCAGCAGACCCACAGGGACTAGACAGCCCCAGCATTTT. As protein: CASRPTGTRQPQHF.

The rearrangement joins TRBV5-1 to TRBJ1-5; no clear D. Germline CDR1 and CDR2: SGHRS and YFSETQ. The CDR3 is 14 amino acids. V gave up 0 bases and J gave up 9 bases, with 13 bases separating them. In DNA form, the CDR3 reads TGCGCCAGCAGCTTGGTGGGGTTCGAGGGGCCCCAGCATTTT. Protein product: CASSLVGFEGPQHF.

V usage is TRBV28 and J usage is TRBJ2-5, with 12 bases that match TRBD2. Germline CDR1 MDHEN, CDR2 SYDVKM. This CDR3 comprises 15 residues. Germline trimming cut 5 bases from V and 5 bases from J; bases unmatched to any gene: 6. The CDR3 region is CASSLTSGREETQYF. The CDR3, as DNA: TGTGCCAGCAGTCTGACTAGCGGGAGAGAGGAGACCCAGTACTTC.

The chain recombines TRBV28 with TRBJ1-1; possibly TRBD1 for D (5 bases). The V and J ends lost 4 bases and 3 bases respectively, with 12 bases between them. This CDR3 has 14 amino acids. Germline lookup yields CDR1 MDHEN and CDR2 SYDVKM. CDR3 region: CASSYGHMDTEAFF. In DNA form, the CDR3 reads TGTGCCAGCAGTTACGGACATATGGACACTGAAGCTTTCTTT.

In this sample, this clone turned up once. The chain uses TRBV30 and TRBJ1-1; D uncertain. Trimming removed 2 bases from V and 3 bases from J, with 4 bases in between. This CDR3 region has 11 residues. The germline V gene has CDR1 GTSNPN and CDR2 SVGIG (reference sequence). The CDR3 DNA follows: TGTGCCTGGAGTCGAGACACTGAAGCTTTCTTT. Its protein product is CAWSRDTEAFF. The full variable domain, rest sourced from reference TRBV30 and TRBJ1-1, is SQTIHQWPATLVQPVGSPLSLECTVEGTSNPNLYWYRQAAGRGLQLLFYSVGIGQISSEVPQNLSASRPQDRQFILSSKKLLLSDSGFYLCAWSRDTEAFFGQGTRLTVV.